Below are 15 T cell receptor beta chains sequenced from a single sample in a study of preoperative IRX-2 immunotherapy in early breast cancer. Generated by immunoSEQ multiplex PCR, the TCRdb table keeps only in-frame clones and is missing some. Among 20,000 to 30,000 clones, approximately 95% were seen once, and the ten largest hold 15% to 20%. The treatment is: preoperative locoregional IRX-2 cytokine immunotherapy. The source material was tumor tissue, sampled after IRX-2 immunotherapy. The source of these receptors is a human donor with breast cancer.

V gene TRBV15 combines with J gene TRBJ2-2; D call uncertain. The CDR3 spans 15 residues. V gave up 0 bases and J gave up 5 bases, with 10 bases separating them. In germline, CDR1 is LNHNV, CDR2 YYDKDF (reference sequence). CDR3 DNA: TGTGCCACCAGCAGAGATCCTATAGGGACCGGGGAGCTGTTTTTT. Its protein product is CATSRDPIGTGELFF. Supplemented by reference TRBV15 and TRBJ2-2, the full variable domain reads DAMVIQNPRYQVTQFGKPVTLSCSQTLNHNVMYWYQQKSSQAPKLLFHYYDKDFNNEADTPDNFQSRRPNTSFCFLDIRSPGLGDTAMYLCATSRDPIGTGELFFGEGSRLTVL.

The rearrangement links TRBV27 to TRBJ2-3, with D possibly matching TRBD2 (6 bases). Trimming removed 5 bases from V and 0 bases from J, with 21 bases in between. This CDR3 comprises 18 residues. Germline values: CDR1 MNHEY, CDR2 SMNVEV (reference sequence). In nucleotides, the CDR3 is TGTGCCAGCAGTCCGGACTGGCGGGGAATCCTTAGCACAGATACGCAGTATTTT. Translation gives CASSPDWRGILSTDTQYF.

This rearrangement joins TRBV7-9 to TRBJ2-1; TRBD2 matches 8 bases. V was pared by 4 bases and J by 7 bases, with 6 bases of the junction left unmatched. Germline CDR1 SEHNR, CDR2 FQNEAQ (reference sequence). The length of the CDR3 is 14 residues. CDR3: CASSSTGTRNEQFF. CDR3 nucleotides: TGTGCCAGCAGCTCCACCGGGACTAGGAATGAGCAGTTCTTC.

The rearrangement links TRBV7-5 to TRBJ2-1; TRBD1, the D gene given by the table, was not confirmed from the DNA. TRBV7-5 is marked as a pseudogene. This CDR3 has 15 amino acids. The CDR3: CVRDTPDPSLDEQFF. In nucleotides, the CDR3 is TGTGTCAGAGACACTCCAGACCCGTCGTTGGATGAGCAGTTCTTC.

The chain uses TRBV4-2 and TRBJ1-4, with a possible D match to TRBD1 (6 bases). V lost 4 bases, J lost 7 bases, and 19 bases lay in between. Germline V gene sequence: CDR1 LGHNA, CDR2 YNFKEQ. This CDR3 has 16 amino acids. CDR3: CASSLMGGGQGEKLFF. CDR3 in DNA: TGTGCCAGCAGCCTTATGGGCGGGGGGCAGGGTGAAAAACTGTTTTTT.

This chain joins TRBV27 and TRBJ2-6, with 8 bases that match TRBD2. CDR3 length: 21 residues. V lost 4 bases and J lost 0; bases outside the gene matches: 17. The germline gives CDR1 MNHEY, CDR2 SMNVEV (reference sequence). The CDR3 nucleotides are TGTGCCAGCAGTTCTTTCTTCGGACTCGGGGGGGCCCGCTCTGGGGCCAACGTCCTGACTTTC. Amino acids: CASSSFFGLGGARSGANVLTF.

The DNA of the CDR3 is TGTGCCAGCAGCCCAACAGGGGGGGCAGGCGGGCAGCCCCAGCATTTT. Translating gives CASSPTGGAGGQPQHF. The V call is TRBV7-8, the J call TRBJ1-5; 8 nucleotides agree with TRBD1. The CDR3 has 16 amino acids. Germline V CDR1 and CDR2: SGHVS, FQNEAQ. The V gene end was trimmed by 5 bases and the J gene end by 7 bases; junction bases not matched to a gene: 13.

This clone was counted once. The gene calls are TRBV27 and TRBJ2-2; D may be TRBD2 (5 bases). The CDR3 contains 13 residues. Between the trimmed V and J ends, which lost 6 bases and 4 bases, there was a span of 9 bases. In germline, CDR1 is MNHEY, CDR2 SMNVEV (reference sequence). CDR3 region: CASRPTSTGELFF. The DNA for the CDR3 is TGTGCCAGCAGACCTACTAGCACCGGGGAGCTGTTTTTT.

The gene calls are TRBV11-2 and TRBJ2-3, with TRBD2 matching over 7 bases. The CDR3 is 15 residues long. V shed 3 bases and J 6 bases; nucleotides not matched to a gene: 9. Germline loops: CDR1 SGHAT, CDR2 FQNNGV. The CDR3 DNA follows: TGTGCCAGCAGCTTTATTACGGGGGGAAGGGATACGCAGTATTTT. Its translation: CASSFITGGRDTQYF.

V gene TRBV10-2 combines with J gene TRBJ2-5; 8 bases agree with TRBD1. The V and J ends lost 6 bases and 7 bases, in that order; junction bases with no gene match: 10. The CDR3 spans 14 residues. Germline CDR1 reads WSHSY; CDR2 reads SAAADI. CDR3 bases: TGCGCCAGCAGAAAGGACAGGGTAGAGTGGACCCAGTACTTC. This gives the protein CASRKDRVEWTQYF.

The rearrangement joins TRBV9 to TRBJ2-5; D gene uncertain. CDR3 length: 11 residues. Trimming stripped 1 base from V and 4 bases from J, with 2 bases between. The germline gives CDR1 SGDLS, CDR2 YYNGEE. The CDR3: CASSVLETQYF. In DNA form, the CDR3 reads TGTGCCAGCAGCGTATTAGAGACCCAGTACTTC. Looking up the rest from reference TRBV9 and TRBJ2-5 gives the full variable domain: DSGVTQTPKHLITATGQRVTLRCSPRSGDLSVYWYQQSLDQGLQFLIQYYNGEERAKGNILERFSAQQFPDLHSELNLSSLELGDSALYFCASSVLETQYFGPGTRLLVL.

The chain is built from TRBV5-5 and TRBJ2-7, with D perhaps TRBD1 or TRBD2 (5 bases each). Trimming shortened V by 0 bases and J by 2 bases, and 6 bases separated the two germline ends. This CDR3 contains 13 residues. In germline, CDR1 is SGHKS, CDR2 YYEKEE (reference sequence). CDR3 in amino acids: CASSLAGPYEQYF. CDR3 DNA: TGTGCCAGCAGCTTGGCGGGGCCCTACGAGCAGTACTTC.

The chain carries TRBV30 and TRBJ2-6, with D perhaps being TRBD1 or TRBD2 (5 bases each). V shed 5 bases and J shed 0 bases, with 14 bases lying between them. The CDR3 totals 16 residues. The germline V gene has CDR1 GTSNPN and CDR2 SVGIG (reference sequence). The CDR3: CAWVGTVSSGANVLTF. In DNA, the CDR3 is TGTGCCTGGGTCGGGACGGTAAGCTCTGGGGCCAACGTCCTGACTTTC.

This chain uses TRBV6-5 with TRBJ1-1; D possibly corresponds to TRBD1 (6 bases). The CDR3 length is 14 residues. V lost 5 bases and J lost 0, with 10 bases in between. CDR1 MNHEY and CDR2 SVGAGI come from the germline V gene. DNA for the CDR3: TGTGCCAGCAGTAGGACAGCCATGAACACTGAAGCTTTCTTT. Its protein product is CASSRTAMNTEAFF.

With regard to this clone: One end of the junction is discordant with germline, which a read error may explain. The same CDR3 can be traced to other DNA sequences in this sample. CDR3 nucleotide sequence: TGTGCTAGCAGCCCGACGGGACTACAAGAGACCCAGTACTTC. Its translation: CASSPTGLQETQYF. J is TRBJ2-5 and V is TRBV7-7; 7 nucleotides align to TRBD2. This CDR3 comprises 14 residues. The germline CDR1 and CDR2 sequences are SSHAT and FNYEAQ (reference sequence).